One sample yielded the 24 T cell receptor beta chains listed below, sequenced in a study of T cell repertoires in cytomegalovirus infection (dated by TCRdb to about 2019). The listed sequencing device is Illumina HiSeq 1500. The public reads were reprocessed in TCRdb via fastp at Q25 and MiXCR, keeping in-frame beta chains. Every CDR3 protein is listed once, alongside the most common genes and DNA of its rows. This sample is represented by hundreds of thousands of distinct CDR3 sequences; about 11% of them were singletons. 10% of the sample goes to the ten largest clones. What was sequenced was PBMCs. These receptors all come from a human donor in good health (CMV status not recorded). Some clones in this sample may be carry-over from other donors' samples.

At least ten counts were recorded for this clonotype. The CDR3 nucleotides are TGTGCCAGCAGCTTAGGGGGGACAGGGGTCAGGAGCTCCTACAATGAGCAGTTCTTC. Its protein product is CASSLGGTGVRSSYNEQFF. The rearrangement uses TRBV7-9 and TRBJ2-1; 10 nucleotides match TRBD1. Germline CDR1 reads SEHNR; CDR2 reads FQNEAQ (reference sequence). V shed 1 base and J 0 bases; nucleotides not matched to a gene: 9. The CDR3 extends over 19 amino acids.

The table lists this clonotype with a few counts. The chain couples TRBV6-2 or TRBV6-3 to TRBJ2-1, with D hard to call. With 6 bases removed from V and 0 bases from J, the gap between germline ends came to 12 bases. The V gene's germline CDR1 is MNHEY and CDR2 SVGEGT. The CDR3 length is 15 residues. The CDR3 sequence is CASRAWGSSYNEQFF. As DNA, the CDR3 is TGTGCCAGCAGAGCATGGGGTTCCTCCTACAATGAGCAGTTCTTC.

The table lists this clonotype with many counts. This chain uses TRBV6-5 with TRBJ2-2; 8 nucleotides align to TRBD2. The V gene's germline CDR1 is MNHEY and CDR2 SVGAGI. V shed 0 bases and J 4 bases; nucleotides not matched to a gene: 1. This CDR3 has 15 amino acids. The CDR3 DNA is TGTGCCAGCAGTTACTCTAGCGGGACCACCGGGGAGCTGTTTTTT. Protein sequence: CASSYSSGTTGELFF.

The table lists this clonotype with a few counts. Here the CDR3 DNA reads TGTGCCAGCAGCCAAACGATGAGGGCCACCTACAATGAGCAGTTCTTC. It codes for CASSQTMRATYNEQFF. This chain links TRBV14 with TRBJ2-1; D possibly corresponds to TRBD2 (5 bases). V was clipped by 2 bases and J by 2 bases, with 13 bases between them. CDR1 SGHDN and CDR2 FVKESK come from the germline V gene. This CDR3 contains 16 residues.

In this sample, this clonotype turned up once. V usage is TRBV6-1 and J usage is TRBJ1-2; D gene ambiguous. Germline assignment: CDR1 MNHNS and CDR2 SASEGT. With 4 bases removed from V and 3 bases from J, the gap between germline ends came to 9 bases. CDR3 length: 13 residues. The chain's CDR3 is CASSVRGDYGYTF. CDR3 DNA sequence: TGTGCCAGCAGTGTACGCGGGGACTATGGCTACACCTTC.

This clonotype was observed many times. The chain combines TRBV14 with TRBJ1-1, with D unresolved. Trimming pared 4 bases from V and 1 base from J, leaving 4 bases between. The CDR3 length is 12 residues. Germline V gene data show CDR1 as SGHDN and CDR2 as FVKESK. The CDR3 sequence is CASSPTNTEAFF. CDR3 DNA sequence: TGTGCCAGCAGCCCCACGAACACTGAAGCTTTCTTT.

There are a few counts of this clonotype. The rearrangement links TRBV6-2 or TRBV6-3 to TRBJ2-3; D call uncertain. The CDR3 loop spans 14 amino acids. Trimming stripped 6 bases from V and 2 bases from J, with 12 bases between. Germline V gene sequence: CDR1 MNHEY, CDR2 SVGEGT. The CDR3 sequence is CASSPGRNTDTQYF. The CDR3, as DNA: TGTGCCAGCAGCCCAGGACGGAACACAGATACGCAGTATTTT.

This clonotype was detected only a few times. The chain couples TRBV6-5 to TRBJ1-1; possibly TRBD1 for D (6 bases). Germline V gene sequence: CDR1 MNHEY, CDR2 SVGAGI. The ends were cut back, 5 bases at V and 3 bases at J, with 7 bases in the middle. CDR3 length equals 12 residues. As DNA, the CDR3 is TGTGCCAGCAGTGGACAGTACACTGAAGCTTTCTTT. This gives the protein CASSGQYTEAFF.

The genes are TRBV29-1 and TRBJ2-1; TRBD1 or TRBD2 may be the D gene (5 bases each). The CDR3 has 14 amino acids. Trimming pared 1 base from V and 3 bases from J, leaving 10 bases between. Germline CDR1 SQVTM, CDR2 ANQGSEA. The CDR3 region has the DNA TGCAGCGTTGAAGTGGGGACGGGCTACAATGAGCAGTTCTTC. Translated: CSVEVGTGYNEQFF.

The CDR3 bases are TGCAGTGCTAGAGTGGGTAGCGGGGGGGCTCCGATAACCGGGGAGCTGTTTTTT. This gives the protein CSARVGSGGAPITGELFF. This chain connects TRBV20-1 to TRBJ2-2; TRBD2 matches at 11 bases. V gave up 1 base and J gave up 5 bases; unmatched junction bases: 12. This CDR3 comprises 18 residues. Germline V gene sequence: CDR1 DFQATT, CDR2 SNEGSKA (reference sequence).

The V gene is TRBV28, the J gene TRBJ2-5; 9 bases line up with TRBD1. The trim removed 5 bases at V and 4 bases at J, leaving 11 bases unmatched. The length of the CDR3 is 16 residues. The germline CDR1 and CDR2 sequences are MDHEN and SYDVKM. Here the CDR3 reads CASSPRSGTGSETQYF. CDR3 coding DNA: TGTGCCAGCAGTCCTAGGTCAGGGACAGGGTCAGAGACCCAGTACTTC.

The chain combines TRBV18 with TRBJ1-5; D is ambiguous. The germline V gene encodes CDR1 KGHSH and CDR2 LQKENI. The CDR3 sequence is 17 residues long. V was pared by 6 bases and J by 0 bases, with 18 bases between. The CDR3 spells CASSSSPDTFSNQPQHF. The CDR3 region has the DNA TGTGCCAGCTCCTCGTCCCCCGACACCTTTAGCAATCAGCCCCAGCATTTT.

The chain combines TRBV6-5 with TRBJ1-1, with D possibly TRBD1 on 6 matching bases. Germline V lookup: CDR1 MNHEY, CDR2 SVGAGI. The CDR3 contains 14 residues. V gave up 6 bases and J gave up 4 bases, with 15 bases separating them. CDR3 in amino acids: CASRQGGSSTEAFF. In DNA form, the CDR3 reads TGTGCCAGCAGGCAAGGGGGGTCGTCCACTGAAGCTTTCTTT.

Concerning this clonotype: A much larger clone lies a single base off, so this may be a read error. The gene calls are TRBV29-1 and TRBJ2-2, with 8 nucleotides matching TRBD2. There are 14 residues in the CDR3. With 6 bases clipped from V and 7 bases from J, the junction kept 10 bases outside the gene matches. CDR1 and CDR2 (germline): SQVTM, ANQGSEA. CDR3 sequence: CSVTLAAWIGELFF. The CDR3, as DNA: TGCAGCGTCACACTAGCGGCGTGGATCGGGGAGCTGTTTTTT.

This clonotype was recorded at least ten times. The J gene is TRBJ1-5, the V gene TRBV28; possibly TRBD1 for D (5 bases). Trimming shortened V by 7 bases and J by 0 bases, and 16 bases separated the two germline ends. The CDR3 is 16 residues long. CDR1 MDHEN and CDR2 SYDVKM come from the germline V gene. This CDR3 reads CASIPYQGFSNQPQHF. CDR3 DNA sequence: TGTGCCAGCATACCCTATCAGGGATTTAGCAATCAGCCCCAGCATTTT.

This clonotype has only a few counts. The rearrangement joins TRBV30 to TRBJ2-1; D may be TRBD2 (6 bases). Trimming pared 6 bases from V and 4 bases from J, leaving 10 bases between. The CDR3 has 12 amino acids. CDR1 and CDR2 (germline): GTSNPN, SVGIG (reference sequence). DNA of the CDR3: TGTGCCTGCAGGGACTTATACAATGAGCAGTTCTTC. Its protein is CACRDLYNEQFF.

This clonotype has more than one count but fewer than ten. The CDR3 DNA reads as TGTGCCTGGAGATTGTACACCGGGGAGCTGTTTTTT. It translates to CAWRLYTGELFF. The chain uses TRBV30 and TRBJ2-2; no definite D call. Trimming took 3 bases from V and 3 from J, leaving 5 bases between them. CDR3 length equals 12 residues. Germline V gene data show CDR1 as GTSNPN and CDR2 as SVGIG (reference sequence).

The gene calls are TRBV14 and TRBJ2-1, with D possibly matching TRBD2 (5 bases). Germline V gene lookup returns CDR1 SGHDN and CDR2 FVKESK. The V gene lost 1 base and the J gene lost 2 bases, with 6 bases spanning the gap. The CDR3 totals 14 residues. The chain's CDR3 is CASSQAGTYNEQFF. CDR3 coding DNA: TGTGCCAGCAGCCAAGCGGGGACCTACAATGAGCAGTTCTTC.

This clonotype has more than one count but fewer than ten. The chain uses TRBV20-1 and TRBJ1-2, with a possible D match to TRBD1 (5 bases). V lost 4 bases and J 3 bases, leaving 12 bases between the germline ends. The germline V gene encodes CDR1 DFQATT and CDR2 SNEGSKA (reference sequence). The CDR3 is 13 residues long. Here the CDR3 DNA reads TGCAGTGCTAAAGCAGGAGGGGACTATGGCTACACCTTC. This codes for CSAKAGGDYGYTF.

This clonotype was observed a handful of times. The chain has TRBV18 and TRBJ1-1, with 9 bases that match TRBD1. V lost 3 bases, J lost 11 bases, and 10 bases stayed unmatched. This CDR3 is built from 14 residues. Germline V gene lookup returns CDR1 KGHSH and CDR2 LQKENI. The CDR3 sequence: CASSPDLGQGGAFF. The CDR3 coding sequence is TGTGCCAGCTCACCCGATCTGGGACAGGGTGGGGCTTTCTTT.

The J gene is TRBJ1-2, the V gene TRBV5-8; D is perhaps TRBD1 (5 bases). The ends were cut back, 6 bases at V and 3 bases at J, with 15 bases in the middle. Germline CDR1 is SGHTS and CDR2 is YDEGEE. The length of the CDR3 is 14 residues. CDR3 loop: CASTRGGSDYGYTF. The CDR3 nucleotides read TGTGCCAGCACCCGGGGGGGGTCGGACTATGGCTACACCTTC.

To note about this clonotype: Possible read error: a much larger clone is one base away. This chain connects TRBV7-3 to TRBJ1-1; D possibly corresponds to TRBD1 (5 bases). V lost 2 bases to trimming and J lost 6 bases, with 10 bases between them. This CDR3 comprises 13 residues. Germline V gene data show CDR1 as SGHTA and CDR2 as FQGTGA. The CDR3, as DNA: TGTGCCAGCAGCTTACAGCGGGGGGCTGAAGCTTTCTTT. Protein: CASSLQRGAEAFF. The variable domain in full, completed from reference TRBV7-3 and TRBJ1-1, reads GAGVSQTPSNKVTEKGKYVELRCDPISGHTALYWYRQSLGQGPEFLIYFQGTGAADDSGLPNDRFFAVRPEGSVSTLKIQRTERGDSAVYLCASSLQRGAEAFFGQGTRLTVV.

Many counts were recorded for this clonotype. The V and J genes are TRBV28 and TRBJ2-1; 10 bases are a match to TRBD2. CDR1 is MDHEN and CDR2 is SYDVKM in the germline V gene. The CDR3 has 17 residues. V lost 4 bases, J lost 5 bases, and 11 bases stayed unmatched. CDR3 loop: CASSSVITSGTNNEQFF. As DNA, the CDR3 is TGTGCCAGCAGTTCCGTGATCACTAGCGGGACCAACAATGAGCAGTTCTTC. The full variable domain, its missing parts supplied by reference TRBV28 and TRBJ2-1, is DVKVTQSSRYLVKRTGEKVFLECVQDMDHENMFWYRQDPGLGLRLIYFSYDVKMKEKGDIPEGYSVSREKKERFSLILESASTNQTSMYLCASSSVITSGTNNEQFFGPGTRLTVL.

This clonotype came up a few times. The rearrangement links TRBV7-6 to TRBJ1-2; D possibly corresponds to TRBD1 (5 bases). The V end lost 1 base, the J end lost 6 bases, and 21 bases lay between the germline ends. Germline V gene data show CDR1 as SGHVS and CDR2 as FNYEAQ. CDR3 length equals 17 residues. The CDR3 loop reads CASSLVPGGLPRDGYTF. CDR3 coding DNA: TGTGCCAGCAGCTTAGTGCCCGGGGGGTTACCAAGAGATGGCTACACCTTC.